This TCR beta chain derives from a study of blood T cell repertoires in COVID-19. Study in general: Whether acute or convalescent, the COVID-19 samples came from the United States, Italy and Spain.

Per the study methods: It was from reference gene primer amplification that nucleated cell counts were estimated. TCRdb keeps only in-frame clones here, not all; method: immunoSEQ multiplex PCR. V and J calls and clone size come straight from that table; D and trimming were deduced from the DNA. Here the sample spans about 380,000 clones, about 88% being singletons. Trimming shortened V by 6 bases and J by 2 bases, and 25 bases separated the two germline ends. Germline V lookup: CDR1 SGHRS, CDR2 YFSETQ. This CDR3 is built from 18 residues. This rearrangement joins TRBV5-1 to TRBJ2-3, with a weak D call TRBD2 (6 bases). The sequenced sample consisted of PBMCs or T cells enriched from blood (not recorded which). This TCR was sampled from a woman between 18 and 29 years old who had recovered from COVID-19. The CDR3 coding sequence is TGCGCCAGCATCGACCGGACTGGACTTAGCGGAGCCACAGATACGCAGTATTTT. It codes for CASIDRTGLSGATDTQYF.